This is a list of T cell receptor beta chains from one sample in a study of blood T cell repertoires in COVID-19. Profiling relied on immunoSEQ multiplex PCR, and the TCRdb table lists in-frame clones only, not all of them. The table lists around 250,000 clones, about 88% of them singletons. Sequenced: peripheral blood. The receptors here all came from a woman aged 40-49 years who had recovered from COVID-19. Each CDR3 is given with its conserved first and last residue. The order of the fields is V gene, clone size, J gene, D gene, CDR3 DNA, CDR3 protein. The D gene is left open where the match is weak. Some rows mark clone size as missing; the rest say once, few, many or name a class of expanded clone.

V: TRBV5-4
size: -
J: TRBJ2-2
D: -
DNA: TGTGCCAGCAGCGAGGAGGCAAACACCGGGGAGCTGTTTTTT
CDR3: CASSEEANTGELFF

V: TRBV10-3
size: -
J: TRBJ2-1
D: TRBD1
DNA: TGTGCCGCCACTCAGGGGGCGGGCAATGAGCAGTTCTTC
CDR3: CAATQGAGNEQFF

V: TRBV4-3
size: -
J: TRBJ2-2
D: TRBD2
DNA: TGCGCCAGCAGCCAAGATCAAGCGGGAGTGGGCGGGGAGCTGTTTTTT
CDR3: CASSQDQAGVGGELFF

V: TRBV30
size: -
J: TRBJ1-1
D: -
DNA: TGTGCCTGGAGGGCGGACAGCATGAACACTGAAGCTTTCTTT
CDR3: CAWRADSMNTEAFF

V: TRBV5-1
size: -
J: TRBJ2-1
D: TRBD2
DNA: TGCGCCAGCGAAAGCGGGCTAGCGGCGAACAATGAGCAGTTCTTC
CDR3: CASESGLAANNEQFF

V: TRBV7-2
size: -
J: TRBJ2-2
D: -
DNA: TGTGCCAGCAGCACACAGGGAGACGGGGAGCTGTTTTTT
CDR3: CASSTQGDGELFF

V: TRBV5-5
size: -
J: TRBJ1-1
D: -
DNA: TGTGCCAGCAGCTCCGGAGCCCTTCCAGTGGCTTTCTTT
CDR3: CASSSGALPVAFF

V: TRBV19
size: -
J: TRBJ1-4
D: TRBD1
DNA: TGTGCCAGTAGTATCCAGACAGGGGGCAGGCGACTGTTTTTT
CDR3: CASSIQTGGRRLFF

V: TRBV5-1
size: -
J: TRBJ1-1
D: -
DNA: TGCGCCAGCAGCTTGTCGGGGAAGCTCGCTGAAGCTTTCTTT
CDR3: CASSLSGKLAEAFF

V: TRBV11-2
size: -
J: TRBJ2-7
D: TRBD1
DNA: TGTGCCAGCAGCGCGGGACAGGGCTACGAGCAGTACTTC
CDR3: CASSAGQGYEQYF

V: TRBV6-1
size: once
J: TRBJ1-2
D: -
DNA: TGTGCCAGCAGTGAAGGGGGGGGCTATGGCTACACCTTC
CDR3: CASSEGGGYGYTF

V: TRBV7-9
size: -
J: TRBJ2-2
D: -
DNA: TGTGCCAGCAGCTTATGGGAGCAGCACACCGGGGAGCTGTTTTTT
CDR3: CASSLWEQHTGELFF

V: TRBV7-9
size: -
J: TRBJ1-1
D: TRBD1
DNA: TGTGCCAGCAGCCGACGACAGGGGAACACTGAAGCTTTCTTT
CDR3: CASSRRQGNTEAFF

V: TRBV4-2
size: -
J: TRBJ1-2
D: TRBD1
DNA: TGTGCCAGCAGCCAACTCCCCGGGACAGACTATGGCTACACCTTC
CDR3: CASSQLPGTDYGYTF

V: TRBV11-3
size: -
J: TRBJ2-1
D: TRBD2
DNA: TGTGCCAGCAGCCCTCCGACTAGCGGGCCCGCCTACAATGAGCAGTTCTTC
CDR3: CASSPPTSGPAYNEQFF

V: TRBV11-3
size: -
J: TRBJ2-3
D: -
DNA: TGTGCCAGCAGCTTAGATCCGGGAGCATCCAATACGCAGTATTTT
CDR3: CASSLDPGASNTQYF

V: TRBV7-7
size: few
J: TRBJ2-7
D: TRBD2
DNA: TGTGCCAGCAGCTTGAGAGCGGGGACCCCCTCCGAGCAGTACTTC
CDR3: CASSLRAGTPSEQYF

V: TRBV18
size: -
J: TRBJ2-5
D: TRBD2
DNA: TGTGCCAGCTCACCACCGGGGACTAGACGTGAGACCCAGTACTTC
CDR3: CASSPPGTRRETQYF

V: TRBV5-1
size: once
J: TRBJ2-6
D: -
DNA: TGCGCCAGCAGCTCGGGGTTGATCTCTGGGGCCAACGTCCTGACTTTC
CDR3: CASSSGLISGANVLTF

V: TRBV5-1
size: -
J: TRBJ1-1
D: -
DNA: TGCGCCAGCAGGACGGCGGGGGCGAACACTGAAGCTTTCTTT
CDR3: CASRTAGANTEAFF

V: TRBV28
size: -
J: TRBJ1-2
D: TRBD1
DNA: TGTGCCAGCAGTTTATCCCCTTCGACAGGGGTCGAATTGGGCTACACCTTC
CDR3: CASSLSPSTGVELGYTF

V: TRBV6-2/TRBV6-3
size: -
J: TRBJ1-1
D: -
DNA: TGTGCCAGCAGTTACGCAGGCTACACTGAAGCTTTCTTT
CDR3: CASSYAGYTEAFF